This T cell receptor (beta chain) was captured by sequencing in a study of CD8+CD57+ T cells in acquired aplastic anemia. Across the whole study: Sorted CD4+ and CD8+ cells yielded DNA averaging about 2.9 ug.

Those patients picked for sequencing had displayed CD8+CD57+ cell expansion on flow cytometry. Every one of the patients had aplastic anemia (severe, acquired). Patients were untreated when blood was sampled. Of note for this clonotype: The antigen is not known.

CDR3 and TCR beta VDJ profiling relied on genomic DNA as the template. TCRdb independently ran MiXCR on the reads; one entry per CDR3 protein. The repertoire holds about 180,000 distinct CDR3 sequences, with about 60% as singletons. The CDR3 is 13 amino acids. Trimming pared 3 bases from V and 2 bases from J, leaving 8 bases between. Germline CDR1 is LNHDA and CDR2 is SQIVND (reference sequence). Study-level results: Patients versus controls showed no significant CD8+ Simpson's diversity difference.

Material for sequencing was sorted CD4+, CD8+, or CD8+CD57+ T cells (not recorded which) from PBMCs. The TCR sequence derives from a human donor with aplastic anemia. The rearrangement links TRBV19 to TRBJ2-7; a weak D match, TRBD1 (5 bases). CDR3 protein: CASSIPGTYEQYF. Written as DNA, the CDR3 is TGTGCCAGTAGTATCCCAGGGACCTACGAGCAGTACTTC. Full variable domain (outside the CDR3, taken from reference TRBV19 and TRBJ2-7): DGGITQSPKYLFRKEGQNVTLSCEQNLNHDAMYWYRQDPGQGLRLIYYSQIVNDFQKGDIAEGYSVSREKKESFPLTVTSAQKNPTAFYLCASSIPGTYEQYFGPGTRLTVT.